Here is one TCR beta chain with its context. The sample comes from a study of blood T cells in healthy people across ages. The V and J ends lost 3 bases and 0 bases respectively, with 14 bases between them. This CDR3 contains 15 residues. Germline loops: CDR1 DFQATT, CDR2 SNEGSKA (reference sequence). PCR was performed a second time for roughly 7 to 11 cycles using a sample-barcoded 5' primer and a J-beta primer mix. Each CDR3 protein gets one entry after TCRdb re-called the 5' RACE reads with MiXCR. The top ten clones hold around a third of a sample with hundreds of thousands of distinct CDR3 sequences, more than 40% of them seen once.

This receptor was identified in a woman aged 55-75 years in good health. The specimen sequenced was blood. The gene calls are TRBV20-1 and TRBJ1-1; D possibly corresponds to TRBD1 (6 bases). The CDR3 loop reads CSASMGAGVNTEAFF. The CDR3 region has the DNA TGCAGTGCTAGTATGGGGGCAGGGGTGAACACTGAAGCTTTCTTT.